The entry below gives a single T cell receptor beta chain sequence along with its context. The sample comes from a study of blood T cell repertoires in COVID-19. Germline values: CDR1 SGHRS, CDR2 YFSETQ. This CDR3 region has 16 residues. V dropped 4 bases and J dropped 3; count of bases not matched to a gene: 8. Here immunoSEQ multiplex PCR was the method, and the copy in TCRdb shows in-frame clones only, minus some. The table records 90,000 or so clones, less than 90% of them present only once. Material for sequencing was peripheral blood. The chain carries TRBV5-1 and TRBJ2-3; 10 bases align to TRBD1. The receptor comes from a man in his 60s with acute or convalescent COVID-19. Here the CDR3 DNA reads TGCGCCAGCAGCCCCCGGTTGGGACAGGGGACAGATACGCAGTATTTT. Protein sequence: CASSPRLGQGTDTQYF.